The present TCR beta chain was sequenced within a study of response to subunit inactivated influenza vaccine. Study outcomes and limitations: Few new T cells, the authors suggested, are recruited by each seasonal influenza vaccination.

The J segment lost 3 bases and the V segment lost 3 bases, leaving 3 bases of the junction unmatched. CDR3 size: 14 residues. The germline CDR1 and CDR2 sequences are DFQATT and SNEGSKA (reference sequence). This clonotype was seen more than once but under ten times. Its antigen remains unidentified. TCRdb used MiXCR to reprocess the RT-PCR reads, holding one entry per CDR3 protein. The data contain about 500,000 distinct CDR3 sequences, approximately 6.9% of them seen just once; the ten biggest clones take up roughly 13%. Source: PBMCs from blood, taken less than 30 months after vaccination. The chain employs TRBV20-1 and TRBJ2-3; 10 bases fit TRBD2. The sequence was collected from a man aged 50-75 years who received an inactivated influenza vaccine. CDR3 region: CSARQAGGTDTQYF. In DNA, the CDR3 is TGCAGTGCTAGGCAAGCGGGGGGGACAGATACGCAGTATTTT.